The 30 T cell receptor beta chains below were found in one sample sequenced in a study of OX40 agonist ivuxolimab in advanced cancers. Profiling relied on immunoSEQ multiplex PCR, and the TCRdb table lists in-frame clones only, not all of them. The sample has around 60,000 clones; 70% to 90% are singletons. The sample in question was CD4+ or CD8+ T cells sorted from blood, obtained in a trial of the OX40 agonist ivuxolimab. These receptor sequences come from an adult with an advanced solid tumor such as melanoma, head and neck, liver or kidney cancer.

The CDR3 spells CASSNSPGDYSNQPQHF. The CDR3, as DNA: TGTGCCAGTAGTAATTCCCCGGGGGACTATAGCAATCAGCCCCAGCATTTT. The V call is TRBV19, the J call TRBJ1-5, with D tentatively TRBD1 (5 bases). CDR1 LNHDA and CDR2 SQIVND come from the germline V gene (reference sequence). The CDR3 length is 17 residues. The V end was cut by 4 bases, the J end by 0 bases, with 16 bases between.

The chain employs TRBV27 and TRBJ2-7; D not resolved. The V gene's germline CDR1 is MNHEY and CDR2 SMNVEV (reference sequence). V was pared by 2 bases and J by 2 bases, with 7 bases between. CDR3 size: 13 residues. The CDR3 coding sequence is TGTGCCAGCAGTTTAGCGGAAACCTACGAGCAGTACTTC. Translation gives CASSLAETYEQYF.

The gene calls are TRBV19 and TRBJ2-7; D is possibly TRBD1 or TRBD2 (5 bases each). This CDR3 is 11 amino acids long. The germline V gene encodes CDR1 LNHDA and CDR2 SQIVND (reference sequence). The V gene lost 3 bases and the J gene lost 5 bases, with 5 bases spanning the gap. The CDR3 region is CASSMGHEQYF. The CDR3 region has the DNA TGTGCCAGTAGTATGGGACACGAGCAGTACTTC.

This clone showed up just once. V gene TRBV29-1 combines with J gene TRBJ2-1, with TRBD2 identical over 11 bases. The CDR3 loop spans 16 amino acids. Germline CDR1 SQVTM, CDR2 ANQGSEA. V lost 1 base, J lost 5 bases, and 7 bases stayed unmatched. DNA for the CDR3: TGCAGCGTTGAAGGACTAGCGGGACGCCTTCACAATGAGCAGTTCTTC. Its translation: CSVEGLAGRLHNEQFF.

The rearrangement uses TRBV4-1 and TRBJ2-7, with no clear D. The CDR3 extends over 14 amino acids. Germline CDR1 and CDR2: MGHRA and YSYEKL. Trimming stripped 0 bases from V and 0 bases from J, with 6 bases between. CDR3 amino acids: CASSQEGSSYEQYF. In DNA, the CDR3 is TGCGCCAGCAGCCAAGAAGGCTCCTCCTACGAGCAGTACTTC.

The CDR3 DNA reads as TGTGCCAGCAGTGGGTCGGGGCGCTACGAGCAGTACTTC. Translation: CASSGSGRYEQYF. This chain uses TRBV5-4 with TRBJ2-7, with D perhaps given as TRBD1 or TRBD2 (5 bases each). Between the trimmed V and J ends, which lost 5 bases and 3 bases, there was a span of 12 bases. Germline values: CDR1 SGHNT, CDR2 YYREEE (reference sequence). The CDR3 covers 13 residues.

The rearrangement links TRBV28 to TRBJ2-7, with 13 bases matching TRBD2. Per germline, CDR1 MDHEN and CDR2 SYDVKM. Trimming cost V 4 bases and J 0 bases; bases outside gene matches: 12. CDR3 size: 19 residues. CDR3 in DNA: TGTGCCAGCAGTTCTTCCGGGACTAGCGGGACGGGGAGCTCCTACGAGCAGTACTTC. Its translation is CASSSSGTSGTGSSYEQYF.

CDR3 coding DNA: TGTGCCAGCAGCACAAGTGGGACTAGCCCTGGCACAGATACGCAGTATTTT. Residues: CASSTSGTSPGTDTQYF. The chain couples TRBV7-3 to TRBJ2-3; 9 positions match TRBD2. Trimming took 5 bases from V and 1 from J; bases not matched to a gene: 10. The CDR3 consists of 17 residues. Germline CDR1 reads SGHTA; CDR2 reads FQGTGA. Full variable domain (rest looked up from reference TRBV7-3 and TRBJ2-3): GAGVSQTPSNKVTEKGKYVELRCDPISGHTALYWYRQSLGQGPEFLIYFQGTGAADDSGLPNDRFFAVRPEGSVSTLKIQRTERGDSAVYLCASSTSGTSPGTDTQYFGPGTRLTVL.

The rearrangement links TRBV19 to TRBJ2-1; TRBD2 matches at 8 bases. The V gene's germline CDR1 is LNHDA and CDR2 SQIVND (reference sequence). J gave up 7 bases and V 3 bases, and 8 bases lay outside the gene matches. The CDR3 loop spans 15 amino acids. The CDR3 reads CASSIWREVLNEQFF. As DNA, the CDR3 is TGTGCCAGTAGTATCTGGCGGGAGGTATTAAATGAGCAGTTCTTC.

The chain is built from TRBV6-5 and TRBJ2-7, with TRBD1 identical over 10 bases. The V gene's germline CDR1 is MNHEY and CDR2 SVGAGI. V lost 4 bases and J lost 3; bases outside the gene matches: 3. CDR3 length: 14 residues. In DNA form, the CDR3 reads TGTGCCAGCAGTTCTCGGACAGGGGGCTACGAGCAGTACTTC. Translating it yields CASSSRTGGYEQYF.

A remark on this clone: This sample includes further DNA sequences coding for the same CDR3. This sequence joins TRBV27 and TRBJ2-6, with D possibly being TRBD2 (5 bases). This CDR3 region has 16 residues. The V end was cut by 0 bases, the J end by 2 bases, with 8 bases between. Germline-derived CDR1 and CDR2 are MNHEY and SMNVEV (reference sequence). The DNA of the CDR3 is TGTGCCAGCAGTTTATCACCCGGGGCTGGGGCCAACGTCCTGACTTTC. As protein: CASSLSPGAGANVLTF.

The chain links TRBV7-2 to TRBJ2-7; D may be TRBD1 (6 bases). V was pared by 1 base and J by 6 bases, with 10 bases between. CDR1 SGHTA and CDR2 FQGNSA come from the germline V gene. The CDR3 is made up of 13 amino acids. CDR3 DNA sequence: TGTGCCAGCAGCTTAGGAGGGACACTCGAGCAGTACTTC. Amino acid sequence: CASSLGGTLEQYF.

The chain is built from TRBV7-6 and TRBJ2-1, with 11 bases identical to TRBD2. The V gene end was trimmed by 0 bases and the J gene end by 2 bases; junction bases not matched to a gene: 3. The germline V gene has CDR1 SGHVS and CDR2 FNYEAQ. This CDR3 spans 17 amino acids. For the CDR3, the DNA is TGTGCCAGCAGCTTAGCTAGCGGGAGGGCCACCTACAATGAGCAGTTCTTC. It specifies CASSLASGRATYNEQFF.

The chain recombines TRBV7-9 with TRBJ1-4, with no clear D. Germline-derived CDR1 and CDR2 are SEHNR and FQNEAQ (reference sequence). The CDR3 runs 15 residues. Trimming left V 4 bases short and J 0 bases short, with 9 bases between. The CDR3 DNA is TGTGCCAGCAGCTCTTACACCGCAACTAATGAAAAACTGTTTTTT. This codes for CASSSYTATNEKLFF.

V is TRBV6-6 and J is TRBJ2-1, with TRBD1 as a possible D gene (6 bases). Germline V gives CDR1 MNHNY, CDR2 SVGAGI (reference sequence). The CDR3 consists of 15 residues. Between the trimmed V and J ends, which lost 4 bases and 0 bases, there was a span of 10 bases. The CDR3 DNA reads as TGTGCCAGCAGTTCACGGACAGCCTCCTACAATGAGCAGTTCTTC. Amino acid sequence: CASSSRTASYNEQFF.

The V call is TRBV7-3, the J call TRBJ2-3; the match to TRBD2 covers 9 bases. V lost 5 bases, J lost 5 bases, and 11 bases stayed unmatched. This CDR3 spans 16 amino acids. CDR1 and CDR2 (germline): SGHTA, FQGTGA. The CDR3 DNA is TGTGCCAGCAGCCTAGGAGCGGGAGGAGTCAGAGATACGCAGTATTTT. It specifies CASSLGAGGVRDTQYF.

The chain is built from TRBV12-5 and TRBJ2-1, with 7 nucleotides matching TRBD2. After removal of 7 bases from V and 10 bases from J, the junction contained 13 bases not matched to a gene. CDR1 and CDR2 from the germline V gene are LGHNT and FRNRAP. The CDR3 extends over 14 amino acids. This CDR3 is CASANPEGGNEQFF. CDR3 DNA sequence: TGTGCTAGTGCTAACCCTGAGGGAGGGAACGAGCAGTTCTTC.

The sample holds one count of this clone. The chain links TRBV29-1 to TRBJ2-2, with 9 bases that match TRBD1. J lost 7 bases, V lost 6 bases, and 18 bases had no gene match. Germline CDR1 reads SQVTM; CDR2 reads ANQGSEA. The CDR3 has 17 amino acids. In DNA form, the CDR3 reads TGCAGCGTCGTTACCGGGACAGGGCTGGGATCGAGCGGGGAGCTGTTTTTT. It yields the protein CSVVTGTGLGSSGELFF.

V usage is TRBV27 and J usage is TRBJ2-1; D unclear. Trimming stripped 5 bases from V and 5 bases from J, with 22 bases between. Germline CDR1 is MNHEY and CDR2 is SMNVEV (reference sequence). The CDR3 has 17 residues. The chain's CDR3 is CASSPLGSYSRNNEQFF. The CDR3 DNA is TGTGCCAGCAGTCCGCTGGGGTCCTACAGCAGGAACAATGAGCAGTTCTTC.

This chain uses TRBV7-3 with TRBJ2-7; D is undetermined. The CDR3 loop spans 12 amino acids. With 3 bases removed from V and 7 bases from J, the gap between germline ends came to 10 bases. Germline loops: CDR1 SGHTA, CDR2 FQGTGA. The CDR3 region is CASSFSGGEQYF. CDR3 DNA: TGTGCCAGCAGCTTCTCGGGTGGAGAGCAGTACTTC.

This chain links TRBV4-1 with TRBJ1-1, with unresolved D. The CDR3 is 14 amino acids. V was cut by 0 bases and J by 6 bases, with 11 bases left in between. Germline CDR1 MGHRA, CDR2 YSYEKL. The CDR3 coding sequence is TGCGCCAGCAGCCAAGAAGACCGTGGCGCTGAAGCTTTCTTT. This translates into CASSQEDRGAEAFF.

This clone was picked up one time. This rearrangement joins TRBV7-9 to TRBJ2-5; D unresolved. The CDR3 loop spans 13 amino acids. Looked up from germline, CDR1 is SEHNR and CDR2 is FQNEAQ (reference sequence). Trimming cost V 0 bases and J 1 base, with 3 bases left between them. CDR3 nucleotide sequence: TGTGCCAGCAGCTTAGCCGTCCAAGAGACCCAGTACTTC. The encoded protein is CASSLAVQETQYF. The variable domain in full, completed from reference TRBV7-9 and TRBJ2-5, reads DTGVSQNPRHKITKRGQNVTFRCDPISEHNRLYWYRQTLGQGPEFLTYFQNEAQLEKSRLLSDRFSAERPKGSFSTLEIQRTEQGDSAMYLCASSLAVQETQYFGPGTRLLVL.

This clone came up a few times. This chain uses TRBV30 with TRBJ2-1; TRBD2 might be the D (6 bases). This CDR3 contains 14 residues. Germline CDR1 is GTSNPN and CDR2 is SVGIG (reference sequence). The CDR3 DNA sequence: TGTGCTCTGGAATCCACCGGGACTTACAATGAGCAGTTCTTC. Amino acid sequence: CALESTGTYNEQFF. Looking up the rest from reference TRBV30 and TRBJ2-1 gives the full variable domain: SQTIHQWPATLVQPVGSPLSLECTVEGTSNPNLYWYRQAAGRGLQLLFYSVGIGQISSEVPQNLSASRPQDRQFILSSKKLLLSDSGFYLCALESTGTYNEQFFGPGTRLTVL.

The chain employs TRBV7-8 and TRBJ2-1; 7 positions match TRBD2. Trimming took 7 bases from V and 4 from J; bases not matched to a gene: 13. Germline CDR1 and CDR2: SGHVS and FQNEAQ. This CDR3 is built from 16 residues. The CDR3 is CASTSDEWEGYNEQFF. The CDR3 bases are TGTGCCAGCACCTCCGATGAGTGGGAGGGTTACAATGAGCAGTTCTTC. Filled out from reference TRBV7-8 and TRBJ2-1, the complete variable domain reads GAGVSQSPRYKVAKRGQDVALRCDPISGHVSLFWYQQALGQGPEFLTYFQNEAQLDKSGLPSDRFFAERPEGSVSTLKIQRTQQEDSAVYLCASTSDEWEGYNEQFFGPGTRLTVL.

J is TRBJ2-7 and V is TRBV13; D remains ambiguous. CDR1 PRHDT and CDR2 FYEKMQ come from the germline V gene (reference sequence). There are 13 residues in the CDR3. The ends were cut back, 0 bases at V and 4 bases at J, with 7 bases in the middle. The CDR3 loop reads CASSLGRFYEQYF. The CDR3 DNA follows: TGTGCCAGCAGCTTAGGACGGTTTTACGAGCAGTACTTC.

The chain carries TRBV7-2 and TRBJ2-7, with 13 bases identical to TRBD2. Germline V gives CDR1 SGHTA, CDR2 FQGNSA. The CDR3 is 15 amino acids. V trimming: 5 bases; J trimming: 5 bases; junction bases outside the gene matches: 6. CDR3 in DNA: TGTGCCAGCAGCGAACTAGCGGGAGGGCCCAACGAGCAGTACTTC. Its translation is CASSELAGGPNEQYF.

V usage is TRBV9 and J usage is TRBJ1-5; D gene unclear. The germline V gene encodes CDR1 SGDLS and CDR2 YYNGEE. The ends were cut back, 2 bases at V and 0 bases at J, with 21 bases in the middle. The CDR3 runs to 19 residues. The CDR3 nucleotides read TGTGCCAGCAGCGTGAGAGTTCGGAGGGCGCCATATAGCAATCAGCCCCAGCATTTT. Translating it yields CASSVRVRRAPYSNQPQHF. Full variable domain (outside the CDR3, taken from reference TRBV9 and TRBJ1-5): DSGVTQTPKHLITATGQRVTLRCSPRSGDLSVYWYQQSLDQGLQFLIQYYNGEERAKGNILERFSAQQFPDLHSELNLSSLELGDSALYFCASSVRVRRAPYSNQPQHFGDGTRLSIL.

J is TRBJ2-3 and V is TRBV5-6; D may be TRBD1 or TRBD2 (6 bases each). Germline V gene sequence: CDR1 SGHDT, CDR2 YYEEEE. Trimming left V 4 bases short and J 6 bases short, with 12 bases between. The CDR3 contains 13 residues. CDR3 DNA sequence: TGTGCCAGCAGCAACGGGGGCGGGGATACGCAGTATTTT. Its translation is CASSNGGGDTQYF.

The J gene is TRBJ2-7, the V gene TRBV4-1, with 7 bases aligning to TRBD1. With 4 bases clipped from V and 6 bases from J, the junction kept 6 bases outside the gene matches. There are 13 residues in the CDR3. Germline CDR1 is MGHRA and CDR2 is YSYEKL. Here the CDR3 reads CASSPRQGSEQYF. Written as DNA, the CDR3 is TGCGCCAGCAGCCCCCGACAGGGAAGCGAGCAGTACTTC.

The CDR3 loop is CSVDAGPMNTEAFF. The CDR3 DNA reads TGCAGCGTTGACGCAGGGCCGATGAACACTGAAGCTTTCTTT. The chain joins TRBV29-1 to TRBJ1-1; D possibly corresponds to TRBD1 (5 bases). Trimming left V 3 bases short and J 0 bases short, with 11 bases between. This CDR3 is 14 amino acids long. Germline CDR1 and CDR2: SQVTM and ANQGSEA.